The clone carrying this T cell receptor beta chain was seen a handful of times. The data belong to a study of yellow fever vaccine responses in identical twins. V gave up 4 bases and J gave up 6 bases; unmatched junction bases: 5. The CDR3 totals 15 residues. Via MiXCR, TCRdb re-called the RT-PCR reads, giving one row per CDR3 protein. There are 1,500 to 2,000 distinct CDR3 sequences in the sample; approximately 84% occur only once, and 28% lies in the top ten. The sequence derives from a female donor who received the yellow fever vaccine. The starting material was T cells from blood (PBMCs), unsorted or a sorted subset (not recorded which), obtained before or after yellow fever vaccination (not recorded which). The rearrangement uses TRBV12-3 or TRBV12-4 and TRBJ2-7, with 14 bases aligning to TRBD2. CDR3 in amino acids: CASSSGLAGGFEQYF. CDR3 nucleotide sequence: TGTGCCAGCAGTTCTGGACTAGCGGGAGGTTTCGAGCAGTACTTC.